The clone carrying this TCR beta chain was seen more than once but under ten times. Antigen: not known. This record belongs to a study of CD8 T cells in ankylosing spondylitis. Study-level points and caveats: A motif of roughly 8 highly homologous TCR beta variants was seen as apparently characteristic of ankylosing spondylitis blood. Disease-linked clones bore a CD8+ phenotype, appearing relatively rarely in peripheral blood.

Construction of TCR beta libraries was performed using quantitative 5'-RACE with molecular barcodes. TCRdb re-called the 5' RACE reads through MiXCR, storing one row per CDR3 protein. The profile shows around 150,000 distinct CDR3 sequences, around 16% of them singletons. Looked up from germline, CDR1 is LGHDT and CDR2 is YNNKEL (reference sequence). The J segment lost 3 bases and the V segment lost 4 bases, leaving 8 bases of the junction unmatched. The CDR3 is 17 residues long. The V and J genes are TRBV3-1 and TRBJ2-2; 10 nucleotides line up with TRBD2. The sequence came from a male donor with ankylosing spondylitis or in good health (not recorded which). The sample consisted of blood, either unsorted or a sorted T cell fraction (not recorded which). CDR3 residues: CASSLTSGRGYTGELFF. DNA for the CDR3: TGTGCCAGCAGCCTGACCAGCGGGAGGGGCTACACCGGGGAGCTGTTTTTT.